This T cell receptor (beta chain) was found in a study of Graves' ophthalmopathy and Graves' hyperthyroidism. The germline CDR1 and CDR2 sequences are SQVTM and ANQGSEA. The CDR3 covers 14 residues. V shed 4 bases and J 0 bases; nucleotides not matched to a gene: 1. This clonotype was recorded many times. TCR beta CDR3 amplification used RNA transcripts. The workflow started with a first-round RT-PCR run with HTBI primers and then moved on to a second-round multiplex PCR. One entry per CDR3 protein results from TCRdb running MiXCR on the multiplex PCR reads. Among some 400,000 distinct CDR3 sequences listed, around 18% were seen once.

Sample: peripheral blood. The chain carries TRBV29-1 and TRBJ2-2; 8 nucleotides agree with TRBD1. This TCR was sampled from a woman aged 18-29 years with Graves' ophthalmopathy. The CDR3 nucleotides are TGCAGCGTTGGGACAGGGACGAACACCGGGGAGCTGTTTTTT. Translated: CSVGTGTNTGELFF.